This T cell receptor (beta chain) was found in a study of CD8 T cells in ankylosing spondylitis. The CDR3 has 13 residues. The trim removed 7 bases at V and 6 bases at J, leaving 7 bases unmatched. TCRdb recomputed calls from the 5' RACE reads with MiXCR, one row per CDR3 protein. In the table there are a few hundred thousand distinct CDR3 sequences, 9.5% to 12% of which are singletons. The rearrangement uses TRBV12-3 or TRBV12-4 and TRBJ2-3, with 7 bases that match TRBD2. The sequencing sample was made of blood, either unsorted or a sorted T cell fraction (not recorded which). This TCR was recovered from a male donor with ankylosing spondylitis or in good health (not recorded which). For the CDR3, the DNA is TGTGCCAGCACCGCCGGGGGGTTGGATACGCAGTATTTT. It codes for CASTAGGLDTQYF.